This is a list of T cell receptor beta chains from one sample in a study of CD4 T cells in relation to SARS-CoV-2 and coronaviruses. Sequencing was performed with immunoSEQ multiplex PCR; in TCRdb, only in-frame clones are kept and a portion is missing. The sample gives about 30,000 clones, 76% of which show up once; around 15% is in the top ten. Their target antigens are unknown. Sequencing was done on a sample of CD4+ T cells from PBMCs, cultured in vitro. The receptors were gathered from a human donor in good health. The CDR3 runs from the conserved cysteine through the conserved F or W. The D gene is left open where the match is weak. Clone size is stated in some rows and not others, as once, few, many or a class when expanded.

v_gene	abundance	j_gene	d_gene	CDR3aa	CDR3nt
TRBV5-4	NA	TRBJ2-7	NA	CASSLEVSYEQYF	TGTGCCAGCAGCTTGGAAGTATCCTACGAGCAGTACTTC
TRBV14	NA	TRBJ2-1	NA	CASSQGYSPHNEQFF	TGTGCCAGCAGCCAAGGTTATAGCCCCCACAATGAGCAGTTCTTC
TRBV21-1	NA	TRBJ2-3	NA	CASSSKGLAQFTDTQYF	TGTGCCAGCAGCTCAAAAGGATTGGCCCAATTCACAGATACGCAGTATTTT
TRBV9	NA	TRBJ2-7	TRBD2	CASSPRLLASTREQYF	TGTGCCAGCAGCCCTAGACTACTAGCGAGTACGAGGGAGCAGTACTTC
TRBV6-5	NA	TRBJ1-2	NA	CASTPGNYGYTF	TGTGCCAGCACCCCCGGGAACTATGGCTACACCTTC
TRBV7-2	NA	TRBJ2-1	NA	CASSSVLGFYNEQFF	TGTGCCAGCAGCTCCGTTCTGGGATTCTACAATGAGCAGTTCTTC
TRBV20-1	NA	TRBJ1-5	NA	CSASTGSGNQPQHF	TGCAGTGCTAGTACAGGGAGTGGCAATCAGCCCCAGCATTTT
TRBV2	NA	TRBJ1-1	TRBD1	CASSAGQGKEEAFF	TGTGCCAGCAGTGCGGGACAGGGGAAGGAAGAAGCTTTCTTT
TRBV10-3	NA	TRBJ1-5	TRBD1	CAISGRDRGNQPQHF	TGTGCCATCAGTGGGCGGGACAGGGGCAATCAGCCCCAGCATTTT
TRBV19	NA	TRBJ1-1	TRBD1	CASSGQVNTEAFF	TGTGCCAGTAGTGGACAGGTGAACACTGAAGCTTTCTTT
TRBV19	NA	TRBJ2-5	NA	CASSIQGGQETQYF	TGTGCCAGTAGTATTCAGGGAGGCCAAGAGACCCAGTACTTC
TRBV6-2/TRBV6-3	NA	TRBJ2-1	TRBD2	CASTPAGREGNEQFF	TGTGCCAGCACCCCCGCGGGGAGGGAGGGCAATGAGCAGTTCTTC
TRBV19	NA	TRBJ2-5	NA	CASSIRHSGTQYF	TGTGCCAGTAGTATCCGGCACTCTGGGACCCAGTACTTC
TRBV5-4	NA	TRBJ2-1	TRBD2	CASSSVGTSGNNEQFF	TGTGCCAGCAGCTCGGTGGGGACTAGCGGTAACAATGAGCAGTTCTTC
TRBV12-5	NA	TRBJ2-1	NA	CASGLAPTGSNEQFF	TGTGCTAGTGGTTTGGCCCCAACAGGGAGCAATGAGCAGTTCTTC
TRBV6-5	NA	TRBJ1-2	NA	CASSYYTLRGDGYTF	TGTGCCAGCAGTTACTATACCTTGCGGGGGGATGGCTACACCTTC
TRBV6-5	once	TRBJ2-7	NA	CASSYQKGVYEQYF	TGTGCCAGCAGTTATCAGAAGGGGGTCTACGAGCAGTACTTC
TRBV19	NA	TRBJ2-3	NA	CASSILGVSTDTQYF	TGTGCCAGTAGTATACTAGGGGTTAGCACAGATACGCAGTATTTT
TRBV25-1	NA	TRBJ1-4	TRBD1	CASSDPGQGGATNEKLFF	TGTGCCAGCAGTGACCCCGGACAGGGGGGGGCAACTAATGAAAAACTGTTTTTT
TRBV5-1	NA	TRBJ2-7	NA	CASSSQGPTYEQYF	TGCGCCAGCAGCTCCCAGGGGCCAACCTACGAGCAGTACTTC
TRBV7-9	NA	TRBJ1-6	NA	CASSLALFGYNSPLHF	TGTGCCAGCAGCTTAGCGCTTTTCGGATATAATTCACCCCTCCACTTT
TRBV19	NA	TRBJ2-7	TRBD1	CASSYRDRASYEQYF	TGTGCCAGTAGTTACCGGGACAGGGCCTCCTACGAGCAGTACTTC
TRBV6-6	NA	TRBJ1-1	TRBD1	CASSRGVYRGGSTEAFF	TGTGCCAGCAGTCGGGGGGTCTACAGGGGTGGTTCTACTGAAGCTTTCTTT
TRBV5-1	NA	TRBJ2-2	TRBD2	CASSSLATGELFF	TGCGCCAGCAGCTCACTAGCGACCGGGGAGCTGTTTTTT
TRBV10-3	NA	TRBJ2-7	TRBD2	CATKVGGSGDEQYF	TGTGCCACCAAGGTCGGGGGGAGTGGCGACGAGCAGTACTTC
TRBV7-2	few	TRBJ1-5	TRBD1	CASSFWTGGSQSQPQHF	TGTGCCAGCAGCTTCTGGACAGGGGGTAGTCAAAGCCAGCCCCAGCATTTT
TRBV14	NA	TRBJ2-1	NA	CASSPLAINEQFF	TGTGCCAGCAGCCCCTTAGCCATCAATGAGCAGTTCTTC
TRBV6-2/TRBV6-3	NA	TRBJ1-1	NA	CASSYSRRAGKAFF	TGTGCCAGCAGTTACTCGAGGCGGGCAGGGAAAGCTTTCTTT
TRBV6-5	NA	TRBJ1-2	TRBD1	CASSYTSGGDYGYTF	TGTGCCAGCAGTTACACCTCAGGGGGCGACTATGGCTACACCTTC
TRBV12-3/TRBV12-4	NA	TRBJ2-3	TRBD1	CASSPDRVVTQYF	TGTGCCAGCAGCCCTGACAGGGTCGTTACGCAGTATTTT
TRBV2	once	TRBJ2-2	TRBD2	CASRTSGKNTGELFF	TGTGCCAGCAGGACTAGCGGGAAAAACACCGGGGAGCTGTTTTTT
TRBV2	NA	TRBJ2-1	TRBD2	CASSGSGTSGGAFYNEQFF	TGTGCCAGCAGTGGATCCGGGACTAGCGGGGGGGCCTTCTACAATGAGCAGTTCTTC
TRBV19	NA	TRBJ2-1	NA	CASSIDSPLLSYNEQFF	TGTGCCAGTAGTATAGATAGCCCCCTCCTCTCCTACAATGAGCAGTTCTTC
TRBV4-1	NA	TRBJ2-6	NA	CASSQDFAVGDGANVLTF	TGCGCCAGCAGCCAAGATTTTGCCGTCGGGGATGGGGCCAACGTCCTGACTTTC
TRBV7-2	NA	TRBJ1-4	NA	CASSPVSKDEKLFF	TGTGCCAGCAGCCCTGTTTCCAAGGATGAAAAACTGTTTTTT
TRBV30	NA	TRBJ1-1	NA	CAWVRDLGGYDTEAFF	TGTGCCTGGGTGAGGGATTTGGGGGGCTACGACACTGAAGCTTTCTTT
TRBV7-8	once	TRBJ1-5	TRBD1	CASSQGTEQPQHF	TGTGCCAGCAGCCAAGGGACAGAACAGCCCCAGCATTTT
TRBV15	few	TRBJ1-6	NA	CATSSETGITLHF	TGTGCCACCAGCAGCGAGACGGGGATCACCCTCCACTTT
TRBV6-1	NA	TRBJ1-6	NA	CASSELGGVGVSPLHF	TGTGCCAGCAGTGAATTAGGAGGGGTTGGGGTTTCACCCCTCCACTTT
TRBV2	NA	TRBJ1-6	TRBD1	CASSEEGQGNNSPLHF	TGTGCCAGCAGTGAGGAGGGACAGGGGAATAATTCACCCCTCCACTTT
TRBV25-1	NA	TRBJ1-4	NA	CASGGGGATNEKLFF	TGTGCCAGCGGTGGCGGAGGGGCTACTAATGAAAAACTGTTTTTT
TRBV18	NA	TRBJ1-3	NA	CASSLLQGSGNTIYF	TGTGCCAGCTCATTACTACAGGGCTCTGGAAACACCATATATTTT
TRBV7-2	NA	TRBJ2-7	TRBD1	CASSNVGGQDYYEQYF	TGTGCCAGCAGCAACGTCGGGGGACAGGATTACTACGAGCAGTACTTC
TRBV5-1	NA	TRBJ2-1	NA	CASSFGAGRNEQFF	TGCGCCAGCAGCTTCGGGGCAGGGAGAAATGAGCAGTTCTTC
TRBV6-5	NA	TRBJ2-7	NA	CASQVAGIDEQYF	TGTGCGAGTCAGGTCGCGGGGATCGACGAGCAGTACTTC
TRBV5-1	NA	TRBJ2-7	NA	CASSRERALDGEQYF	TGCGCCAGCAGCCGCGAGCGGGCCCTTGATGGGGAGCAGTACTTC
TRBV19	NA	TRBJ1-2	NA	CASKDRSNYGYTF	TGTGCCAGTAAGGACAGATCTAACTATGGCTACACCTTC
TRBV19	NA	TRBJ1-2	NA	CASSIDVAQGFGYGYTF	TGTGCCAGTAGTATAGACGTAGCACAGGGATTCGGCTATGGCTACACCTTC